The sequence of this T cell receptor beta chain was determined in a study of T cell responses to AZD1222 COVID-19 vaccine. V lost 2 bases, J lost 3 bases, and 2 bases lay in between. The CDR3 loop spans 12 amino acids. Germline V gives CDR1 SGDLS, CDR2 YYNGEE. TCRdb's table, derived via immunoSEQ multiplex PCR, lists solely in-frame clones and lacks some. This table has roughly 100,000 clones, 75% to 90% appearing once. Sample: peripheral blood, taken on day 0 of AZD1222 vaccination. This TCR came from an adult in good health. The chain recombines TRBV9 with TRBJ2-2; D is undetermined. DNA for the CDR3: TGTGCCAGCAGCGTTTACACCGGGGAGCTGTTTTTT. This gives the protein CASSVYTGELFF.